This TCR beta chain is drawn from a study of shared clonotypes between healthy human individuals. Looking at the study overall: Ranging from 18 to 49 in age, donors were a couple of women and a few men.

This CDR3 is built from 15 residues. V was pared by 6 bases and J by 9 bases, with 14 bases of the junction left unmatched. Germline CDR1 MDHEN, CDR2 SYDVKM. From CD4+ cells came CD45RA+ naive and CD45RA-negative memory subsets. Generated by immunoSEQ multiplex PCR, the TCRdb table keeps only in-frame clones and is missing some. The top ten hold about 1.7% of the sample, which has around 700,000 clones, around 72% seen once. This receptor was identified in a woman in her 30s in good health. This sequence joins TRBV28 and TRBJ1-5; 7 nucleotides line up with TRBD1. Material: memory CD4+ T cells sorted from blood. Subset here: CD45RA-negative fraction. The CDR3 sequence is CASRSGQATRGPQHF. The CDR3, as DNA: TGTGCCAGCAGGAGTGGACAGGCAACCCGGGGGCCCCAGCATTTT.